This T cell receptor beta chain was profiled in a study of CD8 T cells in ankylosing spondylitis. Findings and caveats of the study: About eight highly homologous variants made up a TCR beta motif that seemed to typify ankylosing spondylitis blood. The disease-linked clones had a CD8+ phenotype and low blood frequencies.

Trimming removed 7 bases at V and 3 bases at J, with 16 bases between. The CDR3 runs 13 residues. CDR1 is DFQATT, CDR2 SNEGSKA, per germline (reference sequence). This clonotype was seen ten or more times. Its matching antigen is unknown. Making use of molecular barcodes, quantitative 5'-RACE generated TCR beta libraries. TCRdb reprocessed the 5' RACE reads via MiXCR and lists one record per CDR3 protein. The sample records 750,000 to 850,000 distinct CDR3 sequences, approximately 12% being singletons. The source material was blood, either unsorted or a sorted T cell fraction (not recorded which). The rearrangement joins TRBV20-1 to TRBJ2-7, with D maybe TRBD1 (5 bases). The clonotype originates from a male donor with ankylosing spondylitis. This CDR3 reads CSGDSSIGYEQYF. The CDR3 DNA follows: TGCAGTGGCGACAGCTCAATAGGCTACGAGCAGTACTTC.